The T cell receptor beta chain under discussion was sequenced for a study of T cell repertoires in cytomegalovirus infection. Study at large: HLA-C-restricted CMV epitopes, recently identified, and well-studied HLA-B-restricted ones were used by the study. CMV infection together with matching HLA type was indicated by public TCR beta signatures. Overall study findings and caveats: Adding up the frequency of public TCR beta families identified people who carried CMV plus the relevant HLA. There were HLA-C-restricted CMV-specific TCR beta clonotypes dominating the ex vivo response.

Using its own MiXCR run on the reads, TCRdb lists one record per CDR3 protein. Here the sample spans about 920,000 distinct CDR3 sequences, approximately 30% being singletons. J lost 4 bases, V lost 6 bases, and 13 bases had no gene match. The CDR3 is 16 residues long. There are a few counts of this clonotype. Its antigen is unidentified. The sequenced sample was cultured CD8+ T cells from PBMCs, obtained from culture after CMV antigen stimulation. The rearrangement uses TRBV12-3 or TRBV12-4 and TRBJ2-5; TRBD1 matches 8 bases. The source of this sequence is a human donor in good health (CMV status not recorded). Some clones in this sample may be carry-over from other donors' samples. CDR3 bases: TGTGCCAGCAGCCAGGGACAGGTCTCGACGGGAGAGACCCAGTACTTC. Translated: CASSQGQVSTGETQYF.